This T cell receptor (beta chain) was profiled in a study of T cells after yellow fever vaccination. This clonotype has only a few counts. 5'RACE template switching produced TCR cDNA carrying a universal primer site and UMIs. TCRdb reprocessed the 5' RACE reads via MiXCR and lists one record per CDR3 protein. This table has approximately 120,000 distinct CDR3 sequences, about 15% appearing once. Trimming left V 4 bases short and J 5 bases short, with 15 bases between. The CDR3 runs to 15 residues. Germline V gene lookup returns CDR1 SEHNR and CDR2 FQNEAQ (reference sequence). The source material was CD8+ T cells sorted from PBMCs, sampled 5 days after the yellow fever booster vaccination. The source is a man between 18 and 35 years old who received the YFV17D yellow fever vaccine. The chain joins TRBV7-9 to TRBJ1-5, with D hard to call. CDR3 sequence reads: CASSSTGSSDQPQHF. The CDR3 DNA reads as TGTGCCAGCAGCTCTACCGGGTCGTCCGATCAGCCCCAGCATTTT.